This is a list of T cell receptor beta chains from one sample in a study of TIL therapy for anti-PD-1-resistant metastatic lung cancer. Generated by immunoSEQ multiplex PCR, the TCRdb table keeps only in-frame clones and is missing some. The repertoire holds roughly 26,000 clones, with roughly two thirds as singletons. The material was tumor tissue, obtained at baseline. These receptors came from a person aged 25-85 years with non-small cell lung cancer. Both conserved end residues are part of each CDR3. A D gene is named only where the DNA matches it firmly. Not all rows give a size; the values are once, few, many and, for expanded clones, a class.

V	D	size	J	CDR3	DNA
TRBV6-1	.	.	TRBJ2-3	CATGGFKDTQYF	TGTGCCACCGGGGGTTTTAAAGATACGCAGTATTTT
TRBV7-6	.	.	TRBJ2-5	CASSLVGWGANQETQYF	TGTGCCAGCAGCTTAGTCGGGTGGGGCGCGAACCAAGAGACCCAGTACTTC
TRBV7-2	.	.	TRBJ1-2	CASSFGGEGPYGYTF	TGTGCCAGCAGCTTTGGGGGGGAGGGGCCCTATGGCTACACCTTC
TRBV11-2	.	.	TRBJ1-4	CASSLEWEKLFF	TGTGCCAGCAGCTTAGAATGGGAAAAACTGTTTTTT
TRBV27	TRBD1	.	TRBJ2-5	CASSLTGGLETQYF	TGTGCCAGCAGTTTAACAGGGGGCCTTGAGACCCAGTACTTC
TRBV9	TRBD2	.	TRBJ2-3	CAASRSGGSTDTQYF	TGTGCCGCAAGTCGTAGCGGGGGAAGCACAGATACGCAGTATTTT
TRBV6-1	.	.	TRBJ2-3	CASSELGGTDTQYF	TGTGCCAGCAGTGAATTAGGGGGGACAGATACGCAGTATTTT
TRBV23-1	.	.	TRBJ2-6	CASSITLNSGANVLTF	TGCGCCAGCAGTATAACACTGAACTCTGGGGCCAACGTCCTGACTTTC
TRBV5-4	.	.	TRBJ2-7	CASSPGTRNTYEQYF	TGTGCCAGCAGTCCCGGGACTCGAAACACCTACGAGCAGTACTTC
TRBV5-1	.	medium-sized	TRBJ1-5	CASIYCRPRPPHQPQHF	TGCGCCAGCATTTACTGCCGGCCCAGGCCCCCCCATCAGCCCCAGCATTTT
TRBV5-6	TRBD2	.	TRBJ2-3	CASSFASGGTDTQYF	TGTGCCAGCAGCTTCGCTAGCGGGGGTACAGATACGCAGTATTTT
TRBV7-9	TRBD1	once	TRBJ2-2	CASSLATGGIGDTGELFF	TGTGCCAGCAGCTTGGCTACAGGGGGCATAGGGGACACCGGGGAGCTGTTTTTT
TRBV4-3	TRBD1	.	TRBJ2-3	CASSQALGQGADTQYF	TGCGCCAGCAGCCAAGCCTTGGGACAGGGGGCAGATACGCAGTATTTT
TRBV9	.	.	TRBJ2-7	CASSLGLGYEQYF	TGTGCCAGCAGCTTAGGCCTCGGCTACGAGCAGTACTTC
TRBV30	.	.	TRBJ2-3	CAWSVGTQITTDTQYF	TGTGCCTGGAGTGTGGGTACCCAAATCACAACAGATACGCAGTATTTT
TRBV19	.	medium-sized	TRBJ1-6	CASSFRSGEASPLHF	TGTGCCAGTAGTTTCCGATCAGGGGAGGCTTCACCCCTCCACTTT
TRBV4-1	.	.	TRBJ2-5	CASSQDPASLGETQYF	TGCGCCAGCAGCCAAGACCCAGCTAGCCTCGGGGAGACCCAGTACTTC
TRBV11-2	.	.	TRBJ2-7	CASSLGPSNSYEQYF	TGTGCCAGCAGCTTAGGCCCTAGCAATTCCTACGAGCAGTACTTC
TRBV25-1	TRBD1	.	TRBJ1-4	CASSYGDSAINEKLFF	TGTGCCAGCAGTTACGGGGACAGCGCCATTAATGAAAAACTGTTTTTT
TRBV7-9	.	few	TRBJ1-2	CASSLTGPGGYTF	TGTGCCAGCAGCTTAACGGGGCCAGGGGGCTACACCTTC
TRBV14	.	.	TRBJ2-7	CASSQGASRLLGEQYF	TGTGCCAGCAGCCAAGGGGCTAGCAGGCTCCTAGGCGAGCAGTACTTC
TRBV9	.	.	TRBJ1-3	CASSVGAGSYSGNTIYF	TGTGCCAGCAGCGTAGGGGCAGGATCATACTCTGGAAACACCATATATTTT
TRBV6-6	TRBD1	.	TRBJ1-2	CATQDTGAGYGYTF	TGTGCCACTCAAGACACAGGGGCTGGCTATGGCTACACCTTC
TRBV5-1	.	.	TRBJ2-7	CASFSYEQYF	TGCGCCAGCTTCTCCTACGAGCAGTACTTC
TRBV5-1	.	.	TRBJ1-2	CASRSDDRIYGYTF	TGCGCCAGCAGGTCAGATGACAGGATCTATGGCTACACCTTC
TRBV4-3	TRBD1	.	TRBJ1-2	CASSQTGQGAWGYTF	TGCGCCAGCAGCCAAACAGGACAGGGGGCATGGGGCTACACCTTC
TRBV6-5	.	.	TRBJ2-7	CASSSGQGRYEQYF	TGTGCCAGCAGTTCGGGGCAGGGGCGCTACGAGCAGTACTTC
TRBV5-6	TRBD1	.	TRBJ2-7	CASSLMGQGPEEQYF	TGTGCCAGCAGCTTGATGGGACAGGGACCTGAAGAGCAGTACTTC
TRBV9	TRBD2	.	TRBJ2-5	CASSVEQGSGATQYF	TGTGCCAGCAGCGTAGAGCAAGGGAGCGGGGCGACCCAGTACTTC
TRBV18	.	few	TRBJ2-7	CASSPLAGRRDEQYF	TGTGCCAGCTCACCATTGGCAGGGAGGAGGGACGAGCAGTACTTC
TRBV5-8	TRBD1	once	TRBJ2-4	CASSLAGTASSYF	TGTGCCAGCAGCTTGGCCGGGACAGCTAGTAGTTACTTC
TRBV2	.	.	TRBJ2-2	CASIIGNEAGELFF	TGTGCCAGCATTATCGGTAATGAAGCCGGGGAGCTGTTTTTT
TRBV7-3	.	.	TRBJ2-1	CASSSRGGLDNEQFF	TGTGCCAGCAGTTCCCGTGGGGGGCTGGACAATGAGCAGTTCTTC
TRBV9	.	.	TRBJ2-5	CASSVLGTASQETQYF	TGTGCCAGCAGCGTCCTGGGAACAGCGAGTCAAGAGACCCAGTACTTC
TRBV6-1	.	.	TRBJ1-3	CASSQFASGNTIYF	TGTGCCAGCAGCCAATTTGCCTCTGGAAACACCATATATTTT
TRBV7-8	TRBD1	.	TRBJ2-7	CASSLRTGTTYEQYF	TGTGCCAGCAGCTTGAGGACAGGGACCACCTACGAGCAGTACTTC
TRBV18	TRBD2	once	TRBJ2-3	CASSHGLAGGTDTQYF	TGTGCCAGCTCACATGGACTAGCGGGGGGCACAGATACGCAGTATTTT
TRBV5-4	.	once	TRBJ1-1	CASSLESQGANTEAFF	TGTGCCAGCAGCTTGGAGAGTCAGGGCGCTAACACTGAAGCTTTCTTT
TRBV11-2	.	.	TRBJ1-4	CASSLDRQLNEKLFF	TGTGCCAGCAGCTTAGATAGACAATTGAATGAAAAACTGTTTTTT
TRBV19	.	.	TRBJ1-4	CASSPSEKLFF	TGTGCCAGTAGCCCCAGCGAAAAACTGTTTTTT
TRBV5-1	.	medium-sized	TRBJ2-5	CASSFMGGETQYF	TGCGCCAGCAGCTTTATGGGGGGAGAGACCCAGTACTTC
TRBV4-1	TRBD2	.	TRBJ2-3	CASSQKRGGLTDTQYF	TGCGCCAGCAGTCAAAAGCGGGGGGGCCTTACAGATACGCAGTATTTT
TRBV9	TRBD1	.	TRBJ2-3	CASSVETGEWDTQYF	TGTGCCAGCAGCGTAGAAACAGGGGAGTGGGATACGCAGTATTTT
TRBV7-7	.	.	TRBJ2-3	CASSLESRALGTDTQYF	TGTGCCAGCAGCTTAGAGTCACGGGCTTTAGGCACAGATACGCAGTATTTT
TRBV9	TRBD2	.	TRBJ2-5	CASSVRGLAGKETQYF	TGTGCCAGCAGCGTCCGAGGACTAGCGGGGAAAGAGACCCAGTACTTC
TRBV5-5	.	.	TRBJ2-3	CASSPGHGTDTQYF	TGTGCCAGCAGCCCAGGACACGGCACAGATACGCAGTATTTT
TRBV14	.	.	TRBJ2-5	CASSHPGLVTQYF	TGTGCCAGCAGCCATCCGGGGCTTGTGACCCAGTACTTC
TRBV27	TRBD1	.	TRBJ2-7	CASSLKQGAYEQYF	TGTGCCAGCAGTTTAAAACAGGGGGCGTACGAGCAGTACTTC